This T cell receptor beta chain was sequenced during a study of blood T cell repertoires in COVID-19. Study overall: Both acute and convalescent COVID-19 samples were obtained from the United States, Italy and Spain. The cDNA or gDNA used as material had been derived from T cells, B-cell-depleted T cells, or PBMCs.

Authors' data handling: Reference gene primer amplification yielded estimated nucleated cell counts. Profiled with immunoSEQ multiplex PCR; TCRdb holds only in-frame clones, not every one. The DNA was the basis for D and trimming; V, J and clone size are from that table. The sample yields some 80,000 clones, around 84% seen once. This CDR3 has 14 residues. The V end lost 0 bases, the J end lost 7 bases, and 12 bases lay between the germline ends. The germline gives CDR1 SGHAT, CDR2 FQNNGV. This clone has more than one count but fewer than ten. One Seattle source followed patients from active infection through their disease course.

The chain joins TRBV11-2 to TRBJ1-2; D might be TRBD1 (5 bases). This TCR came from a man aged 55-75 years with COVID-19, enrolled during active disease. Sequences were obtained from peripheral blood. The CDR3 nucleotides read TGTGCCAGCAGCTTAGACGCAGGGAGGATTGGCTACACCTTC. This codes for CASSLDAGRIGYTF.